The clone carrying this T cell receptor (beta chain) was recorded many times. Antigen unknown. TCRdb re-called the reads through MiXCR, storing one row per CDR3 protein. The data contain around 310,000 distinct CDR3 sequences, about a sixth of them singletons. There are 12 residues in the CDR3. V lost 4 bases to trimming and J lost 4 bases; unmatched junction nucleotides: 0. The germline V gene has CDR1 SGHTA and CDR2 FQGNSA. This entry belongs to a study of T cell repertoires in cytomegalovirus infection. Study overall: It can be stated that public TCR beta signatures indicated CMV infection as well as a matching HLA type. Study-wide points: The study found HLA-C-restricted CMV-specific TCR beta clonotypes dominating the ex vivo response. Summed frequency of shared TCR beta families picked out CMV carriers who also had the relevant HLA.

The TCR sequence derives from a human donor in good health (CMV status not recorded). Some clones in this sample may be carry-over from other donors' samples. Sequenced sample: PBMCs. The chain is built from TRBV7-2 and TRBJ1-2, with TRBD1 matching over 7 bases. The CDR3 sequence: CASSWDSYGYTF. The DNA of the CDR3 is TGTGCCAGCAGCTGGGACAGCTATGGCTACACCTTC.